This is a list of T cell receptor beta chains from one sample in a study of beta chain features in type 1 diabetes. The protocol was immunoSEQ multiplex PCR, while the TCRdb copy is restricted to in-frame clones and leaves out a portion. The data contain under 350,000 clones, over 11% of them seen just once; the ten biggest clones take up less than 0.02%. The sequenced material came from naive CD4+ T cells from blood. These receptors were obtained from a man aged 25-45 years with type 1 diabetes. Both conserved end residues are part of each CDR3. A D gene is named only where the DNA matches it firmly. Rows give clone size only sometimes, using once, few, many, or a class for an expanded clone.

clone_size | j_call | d_call | v_call | cdr3_nt | cdr3_aa
few | TRBJ2-5 | TRBD1 | TRBV14 | TGTGCCAGCAGCTCCTGGGACAGGGTATACTTC | CASSSWDRVYF
few | TRBJ2-5 | TRBD2 | TRBV11-2 | TGTGCCAGCATCCCACTTTGGCGGGAGGGAAGAGAGACCCAGTACTTC | CASIPLWREGRETQYF
few | TRBJ2-7 | TRBD1 | TRBV30 | TGTGCCTGGAGTGTTGGCCCAGGGGGGCAGTACTTC | CAWSVGPGGQYF
few | TRBJ2-4 | TRBD1 | TRBV7-9 | TGCGCCAGCAGCCAAGAGAGGGGGCGCCCGCACAAAAACATTCAGTACTTC | CASSQERGRPHKNIQYF
few | TRBJ2-1 | NA | TRBV30 | TGTGCCTGGAGAGAAGCCCCCGGCTACAATGAGCAGTTCTTC | CAWREAPGYNEQFF
NA | TRBJ1-5 | TRBD1 | TRBV7-9 | TGTGCCAGCAGCTTGGGACAGGGAAATCAGCCCCAGCATTTT | CASSLGQGNQPQHF
NA | TRBJ1-1 | TRBD1 | TRBV18 | TGTGCCAGCTCATTAACAGGGGCCACTGAAGCTTTCTTT | CASSLTGATEAFF
few | TRBJ2-7 | NA | TRBV19 | TGTGCCAGTAGTTTGCGGATAGACTCCTACGAGCAGTACTTC | CASSLRIDSYEQYF
few | TRBJ2-2 | NA | TRBV18 | TGTGCCAGCTCACTTATGGACAAGAACACCGGGGAGCTGTTTTTT | CASSLMDKNTGELFF
few | TRBJ2-7 | NA | TRBV4-2 | TGTGCCAGCAGCCAAGCCGGGGAATCATCCTACGAGCAGTACTTC | CASSQAGESSYEQYF
NA | TRBJ1-2 | NA | TRBV28 | TGTGCCAGTCGGAGATCAGGGGCTCTCGGCTATGGCTACACCTTC | CASRRSGALGYGYTF
few | TRBJ2-2 | TRBD1 | TRBV29-1 | TGCAGCGTCTTCCCACAGGGGGCGCACACCGGGGAGCTGTTTTTT | CSVFPQGAHTGELFF
few | TRBJ2-2 | TRBD2 | TRBV15 | TGTGCCACCAGCAGAGCTAGCGGCGGGGAGCTGTTTTTT | CATSRASGGELFF
NA | TRBJ1-1 | NA | TRBV15 | TGTGCCACCAGCACGCGGGTCGTGGGGGAAGCTTTCTTT | CATSTRVVGEAFF
NA | TRBJ2-7 | TRBD1 | TRBV18 | TGTGCCAGCTACGACAGGGGAACCTACGAGCAGTACTTC | CASYDRGTYEQYF